The 23 T cell receptor beta chains reported below all come from one sample, sequenced in a study of CD8 T cells in Susac syndrome. With random hexamers, reverse transcription was performed on about 0.5 to 1 ug of RNA. MiXCR was run by TCRdb on the immunoSEQ multiplex PCR reads, yielding one entry per CDR3 protein. Altogether under 200,000 distinct CDR3 sequences are present, 91% being singletons, with the ten largest covering 0.085% to 0.09%. Sequenced input: CD4+ T cells from PBMCs. Receptors originate from a human donor with Susac syndrome.

The chain uses TRBV10-3 and TRBJ2-5, with 7 nucleotides matching TRBD2. CDR3 length: 13 residues. V lost 5 bases, J lost 4 bases, and 4 bases stayed unmatched. Germline lookup yields CDR1 ENHRY and CDR2 SYGVKD. As DNA, the CDR3 is TGTGCCATCAGTTACGGGGAGGGAGAGACCCAGTACTTC. Its protein is CAISYGEGETQYF.

V gene TRBV18 combines with J gene TRBJ2-3, with D perhaps TRBD1 (5 bases). The germline V gene has CDR1 KGHSH and CDR2 LQKENI. V shed 0 bases and J shed 4 bases, with 14 bases lying between them. This CDR3 region has 16 residues. As DNA, the CDR3 is TGTGCCAGCTCACCACCCACATGGCCAGGGTCAGATACGCAGTATTTT. Translation: CASSPPTWPGSDTQYF.

CDR3 amino acids: CASSLTAGGSEQYF. The DNA for the CDR3 is TGCGCCAGCAGCTTGACGGCAGGGGGGAGCGAGCAGTACTTC. This sequence joins TRBV5-1 and TRBJ2-7; possibly TRBD1 for D (7 bases). The V end lost 1 base, the J end lost 6 bases, and 14 bases lay between the germline ends. The CDR3 contains 14 residues. Germline loops: CDR1 SGHRS, CDR2 YFSETQ.

This chain uses TRBV3-1 with TRBJ2-5, with 9 bases that match TRBD1. This CDR3 has 16 residues. The ends lost 2 bases at V and 1 base at J; junction bases unmatched: 5. The germline CDR1 and CDR2 sequences are LGHDT and YNNKEL (reference sequence). The CDR3 nucleotides are TGTGCCAGCAGCCAACGGGGACAGGGAACCCAAGAGACCCAGTACTTC. Translation gives CASSQRGQGTQETQYF.

The V gene is TRBV9, the J gene TRBJ2-6, with D hard to call. The V and J ends lost 4 bases and 0 bases respectively, with 20 bases between them. The CDR3 has 19 residues. Germline assignment: CDR1 SGDLS and CDR2 YYNGEE. Here the CDR3 reads CASSPAQRALFSGANVLTF. DNA for the CDR3: TGTGCCAGCAGCCCGGCACAAAGGGCCTTGTTCTCTGGGGCCAACGTCCTGACTTTC.

In DNA form, the CDR3 reads TGCAGTGCTCAGATTAGTCTAGGGCAGGACCGCAATCAGCCCCAGCATTTT. It yields the protein CSAQISLGQDRNQPQHF. The genes are TRBV20-1 and TRBJ1-5; D remains ambiguous. This CDR3 is built from 17 residues. The germline V and J ends were trimmed by 5 bases and 2 bases, with 22 bases remaining between them. CDR1 and CDR2 from the germline V gene are DFQATT and SNEGSKA (reference sequence).

V is TRBV12-3 or TRBV12-4 and J is TRBJ1-3; 8 positions agree with TRBD1. This CDR3 is 14 amino acids long. Trimming took 5 bases from V and 4 from J; bases not matched to a gene: 4. Here the CDR3 DNA reads TGTGCCAGCAGTCAGGGGGCGCTGGGAAACACCATATATTTT. Encoded protein: CASSQGALGNTIYF.

This clonotype was picked up one time. The chain joins TRBV10-3 to TRBJ2-3; D assignment may be TRBD1 or TRBD2 (5 bases each). Trimming left V 8 bases short and J 6 bases short, with 15 bases between. The germline CDR1 and CDR2 sequences are ENHRY and SYGVKD. The CDR3 extends over 13 amino acids. The CDR3 region has the DNA TGTGCCATCGGGGGATCGCCGGCCGATACGCAGTATTTT. It codes for CAIGGSPADTQYF.

The chain combines TRBV24-1 with TRBJ2-2; D ambiguous. V gave up 8 bases and J gave up 4 bases, with 7 bases separating them. CDR1 is KGHDR, CDR2 SFDVKD, per germline. The CDR3 totals 12 residues. For the CDR3, the DNA is TGTGCCACCAACGACATCACCGGGGAGCTGTTTTTT. The encoded protein is CATNDITGELFF.

The chain carries TRBV6-1 and TRBJ1-4, with D possibly matching TRBD1 (6 bases). V dropped 5 bases and J dropped 0 bases, with 13 bases sitting between them. In germline, CDR1 is MNHNS, CDR2 SASEGT. CDR3 size: 16 residues. The CDR3 loop reads CASSTTGLATNEKLFF. The DNA for the CDR3 is TGTGCCAGCAGTACCACAGGGCTTGCAACTAATGAAAAACTGTTTTTT.

This chain links TRBV4-1 with TRBJ1-1; possible D gene TRBD1, 6 bases. CDR3 size: 15 residues. Germline V gene lookup returns CDR1 MGHRA and CDR2 YSYEKL. The ends were cut back, 5 bases at V and 1 base at J, with 14 bases in the middle. The CDR3 nucleotides read TGCGCCAGCAGCAAACTCGGACAGAAGAACACTGAAGCTTTCTTT. It specifies CASSKLGQKNTEAFF.

CDR3 in amino acids: CASSQDRFKGYEQYF. CDR3 in DNA: TGCGCCAGCAGCCAAGATAGGTTCAAGGGCTACGAGCAGTACTTC. The V call is TRBV4-1, the J call TRBJ2-7; unclear D gene. CDR1 and CDR2 from the germline V gene are MGHRA and YSYEKL. This CDR3 region has 15 residues. The germline V and J ends were trimmed by 0 bases and 3 bases, with 12 bases remaining between them.

The chain couples TRBV6-5 to TRBJ1-2; 9 bases are a match to TRBD1. The CDR3 contains 15 residues. V was clipped by 0 bases and J by 4 bases; unmatched bases: 3. Germline assignment: CDR1 MNHEY and CDR2 SVGAGI. The CDR3 DNA reads as TGTGCCAGCAGTTACTCTAGGACAGGGGTCTATGGCTACACCTTC. The encoded protein is CASSYSRTGVYGYTF.

The gene calls are TRBV7-9 and TRBJ2-1; TRBD1 matches at 7 bases. This CDR3 has 14 residues. V trimming: 5 bases; J trimming: 4 bases; junction bases outside the gene matches: 5. Germline V gene data show CDR1 as SEHNR and CDR2 as FQNEAQ (reference sequence). The CDR3 DNA reads as TGTGCCAGCAGCACGCTGGGACAGTACAATGAGCAGTTCTTC. It translates to CASSTLGQYNEQFF.

The chain combines TRBV5-5 with TRBJ2-7, with D possibly being TRBD1 (6 bases). CDR3 length: 16 residues. Germline assignment: CDR1 SGHKS and CDR2 YYEKEE (reference sequence). V was shortened by 4 bases and J by 0 bases, with 17 bases between the two germline ends. This CDR3 is CASSVAWTESSYEQYF. CDR3 nucleotides: TGTGCCAGCAGCGTAGCGTGGACAGAGAGCTCCTACGAGCAGTACTTC.

V is TRBV6-5 and J is TRBJ2-3; D not resolved. Germline CDR1 is MNHEY and CDR2 is SVGAGI. V gave up 5 bases and J gave up 2 bases, with 11 bases separating them. The CDR3 spans 14 residues. CDR3 in amino acids: CASSRALVTDTQYF. In DNA, the CDR3 is TGTGCCAGCAGTAGGGCTTTGGTCACAGATACGCAGTATTTT.

The chain couples TRBV10-3 to TRBJ1-1; maybe TRBD1 (5 bases). This CDR3 spans 14 amino acids. CDR1 is ENHRY and CDR2 is SYGVKD in the germline V gene. V shed 6 bases and J shed 1 base, with 12 bases lying between them. Here the CDR3 reads CAIRMKQENTEAFF. The CDR3 nucleotides are TGTGCCATCAGGATGAAACAGGAGAACACTGAAGCTTTCTTT.

This sequence joins TRBV29-1 and TRBJ1-2; D unclear. CDR3 length: 11 residues. Deletions cut 3 bases from V and 7 bases from J, with 9 bases between. The germline gives CDR1 SQVTM, CDR2 ANQGSEA. The CDR3 region is CSVDSVSGYTF. The CDR3 DNA reads as TGCAGCGTTGATTCGGTCAGTGGCTACACCTTC.

The chain recombines TRBV6-5 with TRBJ2-7; 8 nucleotides align to TRBD1. The junction had 7 bases not matched to a gene; V was cut back by 6 bases and J by 3 bases. CDR3 length: 14 amino acids. CDR1 is MNHEY, CDR2 SVGAGI, per germline. The CDR3 DNA is TGTGCCAGCAGCCCACTGACAGGGGACTACGAGCAGTACTTC. Its translation: CASSPLTGDYEQYF.

The chain couples TRBV12-3 or TRBV12-4 to TRBJ2-1, with D perhaps TRBD2 (5 bases). With 5 bases removed from V and 0 bases from J, the gap between germline ends came to 14 bases. This CDR3 comprises 16 residues. Written as DNA, the CDR3 is TGTGCCAGCAGTCCTTGGACTCTCAGCTCCTACAATGAGCAGTTCTTC. This gives the protein CASSPWTLSSYNEQFF.

The genes are TRBV2 and TRBJ2-4; TRBD1 matches 8 bases. Germline V gene sequence: CDR1 SNHLY, CDR2 FYNNEI. This CDR3 is built from 15 residues. The V segment lost 7 bases and the J segment 2 bases; nucleotides outside the gene matches: 7. Here the CDR3 DNA reads TGTGCCAGCACCTCGGACAGGGACTCCAAAAACATTCAGTACTTC. This gives the protein CASTSDRDSKNIQYF.

The CDR3 reads CSARDRDRGLDEQFF. CDR3 DNA sequence: TGCAGTGCTAGAGACCGGGACAGGGGATTAGATGAGCAGTTCTTC. The genes are TRBV20-1 and TRBJ2-1, with TRBD1 matching over 10 bases. Per the germline V gene, CDR1 is DFQATT and CDR2 is SNEGSKA (reference sequence). The CDR3 consists of 15 residues. V lost 0 bases and J lost 8; bases outside the gene matches: 7.

V gene TRBV4-1 combines with J gene TRBJ1-2, with 8 bases matching TRBD1. Trimming removed 2 bases from V and 3 bases from J; junction bases left unmatched: 5. The V gene's germline CDR1 is MGHRA and CDR2 YSYEKL. There are 15 residues in the CDR3. The CDR3 DNA follows: TGCGCCAGCAGCCAACCCGGACAGGGAGACTATGGCTACACCTTC. As protein: CASSQPGQGDYGYTF.